This T cell receptor beta chain emerged from a study of cytomegalovirus exposure and HLA in healthy donors. Points from the study as a whole: The authors enumerated roughly 160 TCR beta chains as linked to cytomegalovirus. Researchers reported in a later analysis that a missense DCLRE1C variant was tied to TCR beta V- and J-gene trimming. Apparent HLA restriction characterized most CMV-associated TCR beta chains in a later analysis.

Use of 60 Vbeta and 13 Jbeta primers characterized the PCR. Produced via immunoSEQ multiplex PCR; TCRdb's table is partial and in-frame only. Of around 150,000 clones listed, approximately 77% are singletons. Notes on this clone: What it binds is unknown.

CDR1 MNHEY and CDR2 SMNVEV come from the germline V gene (reference sequence). The CDR3 consists of 13 residues. Trimming removed 11 bases from V and 5 bases from J, with 16 bases in between. The rearrangement uses TRBV27 and TRBJ2-1, with D possibly matching TRBD1 (6 bases). The receptor comes from a woman between 40 and 50 years old in good health and CMV-seronegative. The source material was PBMCs. The chain's CDR3 is CASTGYRDNEQFF. The CDR3 bases are TGTGCCTCAACGGGGTACAGGGACAATGAGCAGTTCTTC.